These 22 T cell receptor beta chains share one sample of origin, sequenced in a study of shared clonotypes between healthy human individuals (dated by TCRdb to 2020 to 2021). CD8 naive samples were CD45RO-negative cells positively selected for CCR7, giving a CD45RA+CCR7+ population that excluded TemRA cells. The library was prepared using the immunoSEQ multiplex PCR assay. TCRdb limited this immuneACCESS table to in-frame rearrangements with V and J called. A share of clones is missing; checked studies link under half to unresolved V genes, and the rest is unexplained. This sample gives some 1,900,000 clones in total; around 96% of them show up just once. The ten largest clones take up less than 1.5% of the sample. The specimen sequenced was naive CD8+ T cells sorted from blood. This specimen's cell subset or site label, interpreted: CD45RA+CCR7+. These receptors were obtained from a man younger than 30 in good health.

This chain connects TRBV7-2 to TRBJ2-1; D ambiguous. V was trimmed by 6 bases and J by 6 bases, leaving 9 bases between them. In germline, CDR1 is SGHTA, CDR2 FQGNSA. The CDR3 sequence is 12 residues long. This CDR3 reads CASSYVLNEQFF. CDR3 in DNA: TGTGCCAGCAGTTACGTTCTCAATGAGCAGTTCTTC.

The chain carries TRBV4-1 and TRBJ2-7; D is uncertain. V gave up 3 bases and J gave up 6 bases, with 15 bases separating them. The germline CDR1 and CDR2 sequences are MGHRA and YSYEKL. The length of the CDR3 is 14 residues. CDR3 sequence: CASSHTQSLGEQYF. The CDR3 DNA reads TGCGCCAGCAGCCATACTCAGTCGCTCGGCGAGCAGTACTTC.

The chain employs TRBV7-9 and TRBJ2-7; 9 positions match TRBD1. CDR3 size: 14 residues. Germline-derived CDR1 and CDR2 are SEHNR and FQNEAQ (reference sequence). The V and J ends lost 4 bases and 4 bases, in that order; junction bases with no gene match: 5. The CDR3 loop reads CASSSSGTGYEQYF. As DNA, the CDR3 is TGTGCCAGCAGCTCTTCCGGGACAGGGTACGAGCAGTACTTC.

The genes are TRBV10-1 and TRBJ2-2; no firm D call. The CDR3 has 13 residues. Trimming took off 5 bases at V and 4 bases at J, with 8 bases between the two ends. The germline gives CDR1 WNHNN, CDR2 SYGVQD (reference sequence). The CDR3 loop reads CASSPFSTGELFF. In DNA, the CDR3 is TGCGCCAGCAGTCCTTTTAGCACCGGGGAGCTGTTTTTT.

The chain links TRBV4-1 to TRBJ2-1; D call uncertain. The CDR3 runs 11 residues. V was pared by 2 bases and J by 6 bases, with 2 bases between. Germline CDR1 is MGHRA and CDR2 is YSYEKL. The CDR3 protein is CASSQFNEQFF. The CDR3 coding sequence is TGCGCCAGCAGCCAATTCAATGAGCAGTTCTTC.

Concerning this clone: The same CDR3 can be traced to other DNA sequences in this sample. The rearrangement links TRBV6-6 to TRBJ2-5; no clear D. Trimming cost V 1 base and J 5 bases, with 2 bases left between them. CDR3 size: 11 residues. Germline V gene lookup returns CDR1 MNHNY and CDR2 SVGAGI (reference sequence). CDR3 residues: CASSYLETQYF. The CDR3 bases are TGTGCCAGCAGTTACTTGGAGACCCAGTACTTC.

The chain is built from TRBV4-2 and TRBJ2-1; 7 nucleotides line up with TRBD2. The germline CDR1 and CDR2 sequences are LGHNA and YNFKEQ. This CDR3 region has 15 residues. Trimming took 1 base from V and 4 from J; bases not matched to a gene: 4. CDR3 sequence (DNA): TGTGCCAGCAGCCAAGTTCCGGGGGGTTACAATGAGCAGTTCTTC. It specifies CASSQVPGGYNEQFF.

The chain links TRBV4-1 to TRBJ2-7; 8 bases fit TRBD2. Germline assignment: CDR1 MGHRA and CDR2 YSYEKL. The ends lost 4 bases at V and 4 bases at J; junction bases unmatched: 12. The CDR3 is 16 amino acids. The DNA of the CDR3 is TGCGCCAGCAGCCCCTCCCCTAGCGGGTCGGATTACGAGCAGTACTTC. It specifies CASSPSPSGSDYEQYF.

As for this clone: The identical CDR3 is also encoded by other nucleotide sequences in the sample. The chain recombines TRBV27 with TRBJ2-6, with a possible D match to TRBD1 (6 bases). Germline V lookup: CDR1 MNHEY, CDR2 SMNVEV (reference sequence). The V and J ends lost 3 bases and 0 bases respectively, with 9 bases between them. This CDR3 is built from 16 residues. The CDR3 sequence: CASSLVGGSGANVLTF. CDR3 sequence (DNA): TGTGCCAGCAGTTTGGTAGGGGGCTCTGGGGCCAACGTCCTGACTTTC.

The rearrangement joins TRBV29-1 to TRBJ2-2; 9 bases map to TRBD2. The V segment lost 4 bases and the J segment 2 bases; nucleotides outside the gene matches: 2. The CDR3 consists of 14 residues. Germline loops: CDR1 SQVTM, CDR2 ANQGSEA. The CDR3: CSVGLAVNTGELFF. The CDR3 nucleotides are TGCAGCGTTGGACTAGCGGTAAACACCGGGGAGCTGTTTTTT.

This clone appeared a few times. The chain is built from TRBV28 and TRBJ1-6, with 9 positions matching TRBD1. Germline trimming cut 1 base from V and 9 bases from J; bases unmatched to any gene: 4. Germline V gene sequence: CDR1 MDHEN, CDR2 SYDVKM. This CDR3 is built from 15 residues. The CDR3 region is CASSLFGQGTSPLHF. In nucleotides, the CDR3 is TGTGCCAGCAGTTTATTTGGACAGGGGACTTCACCCCTCCACTTT.

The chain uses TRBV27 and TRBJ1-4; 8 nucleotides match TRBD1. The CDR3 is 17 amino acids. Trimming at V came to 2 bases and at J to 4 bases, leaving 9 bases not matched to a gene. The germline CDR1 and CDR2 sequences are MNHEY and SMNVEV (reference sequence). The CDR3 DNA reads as TGTGCCAGCAGTTTAAGCGGCAGGGGGCGGGTTAATGAAAAACTGTTTTTT. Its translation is CASSLSGRGRVNEKLFF.

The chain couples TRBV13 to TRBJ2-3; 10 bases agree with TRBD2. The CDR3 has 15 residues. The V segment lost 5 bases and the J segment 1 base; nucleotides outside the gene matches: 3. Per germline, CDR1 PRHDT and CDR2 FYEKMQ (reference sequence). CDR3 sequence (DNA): TGTGCCAGCAGCCCCGGGACTAGCGGCACAGATACGCAGTATTTT. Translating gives CASSPGTSGTDTQYF.

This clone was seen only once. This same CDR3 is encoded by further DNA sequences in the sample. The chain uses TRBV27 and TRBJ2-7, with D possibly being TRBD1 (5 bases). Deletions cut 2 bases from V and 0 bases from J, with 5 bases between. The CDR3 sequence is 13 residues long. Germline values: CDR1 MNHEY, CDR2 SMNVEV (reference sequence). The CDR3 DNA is TGTGCCAGCAGTTTAGGACACTCCTACGAGCAGTACTTC. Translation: CASSLGHSYEQYF.

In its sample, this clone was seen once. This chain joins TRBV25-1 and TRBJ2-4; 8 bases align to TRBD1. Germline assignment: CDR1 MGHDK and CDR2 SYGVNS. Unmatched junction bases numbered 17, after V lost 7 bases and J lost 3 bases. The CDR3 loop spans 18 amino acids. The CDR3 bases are TGTGCCAGCACCGAGACAGGGGTAGGGGCATTAGGCAAAAACATTCAGTACTTC. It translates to CASTETGVGALGKNIQYF.

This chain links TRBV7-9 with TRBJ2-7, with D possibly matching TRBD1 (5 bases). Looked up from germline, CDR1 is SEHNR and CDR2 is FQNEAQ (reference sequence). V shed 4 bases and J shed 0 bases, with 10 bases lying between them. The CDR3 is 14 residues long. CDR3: CASSSVTVSYEQYF. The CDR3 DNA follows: TGTGCCAGCAGCTCCGTGACAGTCTCCTACGAGCAGTACTTC.

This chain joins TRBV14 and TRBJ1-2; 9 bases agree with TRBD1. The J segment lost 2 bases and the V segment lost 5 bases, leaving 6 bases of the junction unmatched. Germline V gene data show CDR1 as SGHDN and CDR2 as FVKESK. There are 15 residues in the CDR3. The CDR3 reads CASSRGQGRNYGYTF. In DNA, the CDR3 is TGTGCCAGCAGCAGAGGACAGGGGAGAAACTATGGCTACACCTTC.

The CDR3: CASSDLQLYNEQFF. The CDR3 DNA follows: TGTGCCAGCTCGGATTTGCAGCTCTACAATGAGCAGTTCTTC. The rearrangement joins TRBV27 to TRBJ2-1, with unresolved D. Germline V lookup: CDR1 MNHEY, CDR2 SMNVEV (reference sequence). Trimming took off 8 bases at V and 3 bases at J, with 14 bases between the two ends. This CDR3 is built from 14 residues.

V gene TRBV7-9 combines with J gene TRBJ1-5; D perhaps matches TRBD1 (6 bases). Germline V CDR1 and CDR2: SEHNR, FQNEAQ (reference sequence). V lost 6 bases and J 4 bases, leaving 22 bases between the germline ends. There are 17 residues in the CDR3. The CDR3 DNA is TGTGCCAGCAGTCCTAGCGGACCCGGACAGAAGAATCAGCCCCAGCATTTT. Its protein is CASSPSGPGQKNQPQHF.

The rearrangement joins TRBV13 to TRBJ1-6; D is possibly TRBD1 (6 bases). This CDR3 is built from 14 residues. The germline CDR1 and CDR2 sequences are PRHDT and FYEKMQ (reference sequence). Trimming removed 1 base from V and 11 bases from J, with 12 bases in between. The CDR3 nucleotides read TGTGCCAGCAGCTTAGACAGGGAGGATCCACCCCTCCACTTT. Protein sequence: CASSLDREDPPLHF.

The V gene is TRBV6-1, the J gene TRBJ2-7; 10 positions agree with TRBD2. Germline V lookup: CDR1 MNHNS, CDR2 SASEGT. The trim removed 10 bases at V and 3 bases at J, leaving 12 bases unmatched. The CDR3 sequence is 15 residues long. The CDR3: CATSDPASGSYEQYF. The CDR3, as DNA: TGTGCCACCTCCGACCCCGCTAGCGGGAGCTACGAGCAGTACTTC.

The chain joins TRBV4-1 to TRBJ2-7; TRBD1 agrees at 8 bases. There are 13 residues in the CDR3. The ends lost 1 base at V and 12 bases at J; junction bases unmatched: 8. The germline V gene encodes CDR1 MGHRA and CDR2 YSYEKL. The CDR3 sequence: CASSQVPGQVSYF. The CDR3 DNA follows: TGCGCCAGCAGCCAAGTCCCGGGACAGGTTTCGTACTTC.